The T cell receptor (beta chain) described here comes from a study of regulatory T cells in long-lasting Graves disease. With iRepertoire HTBI primers and Arm-PCR of CDR3 regions, TCR beta libraries were built. Each CDR3 protein gets one entry after TCRdb re-called the multiplex PCR reads with MiXCR. The sample consists of 300,000 to 400,000 distinct CDR3 sequences, over 15% of them appearing once. Broader study findings: Patients with persistent disease shared 2,900 or so public clonotypes, outpacing the roughly 970 shared by new patients.

For this clonotype: Antigen unknown.

This sample's time point: newly diagnosed GD, antithyroid drugs for less than 3 months. Following extraction of RNA from PBMCs, that RNA was used to make the TCR library. The same sample was also studied in work on T cells in Graves' hyperthyroidism and ophthalmopathy.

This sequence originates from a man aged 35 to 55 with Graves disease. Sequenced material: peripheral blood mononuclear cells (PBMCs), taken at new diagnosis, from a patient treated with antithyroid drugs.

The CDR3, as DNA: TGTGCCAGTAGTATAGCCCAGCAACCCCAGCATTTT. Translation gives CASSIAQQPQHF. This chain links TRBV19 with TRBJ1-5; unclear D gene. Germline CDR1 LNHDA, CDR2 SQIVND (reference sequence). Trimming shortened V by 1 base and J by 10 bases, and 8 bases separated the two germline ends. This CDR3 comprises 12 residues.